This record concerns one T cell receptor beta chain sequence. The antigen remains unidentified. The data derive from a study of T cell responses to AZD1222 COVID-19 vaccine. Data came from immunoSEQ multiplex PCR; TCRdb stores just in-frame clones and leaves some out. The table has about 180,000 clones, 70% to 90% seen once. General study results and limits: Just 5 to 7 people given AZD1222 tested seropositive at baseline.

Second-dose recipients at about 4 or about 12 weeks were treated as one pooled group. After removal of 5 bases from V and 3 bases from J, the junction contained 4 bases not matched to a gene. The germline CDR1 and CDR2 sequences are SGHTA and FQGTGA. This CDR3 has 14 amino acids. This TCR was recovered from an adult who received the AZD1222 COVID-19 vaccine. V gene TRBV7-3 combines with J gene TRBJ2-1; 7 bases align to TRBD1. The sequencing used peripheral blood, collected 28 days after the second AZD1222 dose. The CDR3 reads CASSPRTGYNEQFF. CDR3 nucleotides: TGTGCCAGCAGCCCGAGGACAGGCTACAATGAGCAGTTCTTC.